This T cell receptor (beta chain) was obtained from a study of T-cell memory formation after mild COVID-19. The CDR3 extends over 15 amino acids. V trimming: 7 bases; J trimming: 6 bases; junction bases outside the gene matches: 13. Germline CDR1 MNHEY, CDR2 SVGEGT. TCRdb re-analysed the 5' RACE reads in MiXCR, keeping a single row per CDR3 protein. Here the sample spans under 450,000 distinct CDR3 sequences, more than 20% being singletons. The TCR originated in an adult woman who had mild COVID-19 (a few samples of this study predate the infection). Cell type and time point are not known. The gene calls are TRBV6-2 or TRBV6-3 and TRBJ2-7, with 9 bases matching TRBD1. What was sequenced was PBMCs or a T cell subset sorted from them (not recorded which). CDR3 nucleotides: TGTGCCAGCACCTACCCTGGGACAGGGCAATCCGAGCAGTACTTC. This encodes CASTYPGTGQSEQYF.